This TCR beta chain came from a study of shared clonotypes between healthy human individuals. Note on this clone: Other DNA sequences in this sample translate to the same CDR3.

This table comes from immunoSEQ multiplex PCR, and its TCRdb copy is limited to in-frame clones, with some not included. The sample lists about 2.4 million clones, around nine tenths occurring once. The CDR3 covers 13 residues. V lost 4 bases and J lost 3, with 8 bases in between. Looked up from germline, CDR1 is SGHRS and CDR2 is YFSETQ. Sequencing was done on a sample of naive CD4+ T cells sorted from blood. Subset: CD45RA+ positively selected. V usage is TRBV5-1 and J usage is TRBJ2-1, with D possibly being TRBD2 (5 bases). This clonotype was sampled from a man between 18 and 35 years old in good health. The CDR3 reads CASSTGDYNEQFF. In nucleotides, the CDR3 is TGCGCCAGCAGCACCGGGGACTACAATGAGCAGTTCTTC.